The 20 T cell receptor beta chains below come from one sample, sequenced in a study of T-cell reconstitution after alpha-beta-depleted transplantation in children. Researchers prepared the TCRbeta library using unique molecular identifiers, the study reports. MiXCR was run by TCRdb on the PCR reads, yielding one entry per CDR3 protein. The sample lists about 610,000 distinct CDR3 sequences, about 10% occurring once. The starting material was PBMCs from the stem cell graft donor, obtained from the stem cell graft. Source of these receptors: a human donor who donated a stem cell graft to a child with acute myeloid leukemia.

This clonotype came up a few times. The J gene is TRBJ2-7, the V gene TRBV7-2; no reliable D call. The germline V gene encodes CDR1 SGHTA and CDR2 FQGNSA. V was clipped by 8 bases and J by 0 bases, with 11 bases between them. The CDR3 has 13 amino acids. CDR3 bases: TGTGCCAGCCAACCGAGGAGCTCCTACGAGCAGTACTTC. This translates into CASQPRSSYEQYF.

CDR3 in amino acids: CASSQPGQGGEAFF. The CDR3 nucleotides read TGTGCCAGCAGCCAACCGGGACAGGGGGGTGAAGCTTTCTTT. V and J are TRBV3-1 and TRBJ1-1; TRBD1 aligns across 11 bases. Losses at the gene ends were 2 bases for V and 7 bases for J; bases not matched to a gene: 3. The CDR3 spans 14 residues. CDR1 and CDR2 (germline): LGHDT, YNNKEL (reference sequence).

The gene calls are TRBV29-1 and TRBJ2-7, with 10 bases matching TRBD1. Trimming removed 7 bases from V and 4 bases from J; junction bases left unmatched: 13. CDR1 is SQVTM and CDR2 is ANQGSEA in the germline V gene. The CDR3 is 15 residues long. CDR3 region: CSAGLQWGQGYEQYF. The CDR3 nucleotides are TGCAGCGCGGGGCTTCAATGGGGACAGGGGTACGAGCAGTACTTC.

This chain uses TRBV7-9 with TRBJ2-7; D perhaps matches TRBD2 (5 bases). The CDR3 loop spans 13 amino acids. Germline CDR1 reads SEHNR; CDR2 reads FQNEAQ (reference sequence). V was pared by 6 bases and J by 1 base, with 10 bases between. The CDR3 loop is CASRAGASYEQYF. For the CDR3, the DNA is TGTGCCAGCAGGGCGGGCGCTTCCTACGAGCAGTACTTC.

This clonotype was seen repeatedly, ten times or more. The CDR3 spells CASSTLAGERNTGELFF. The CDR3 nucleotides read TGTGCCAGCAGTACTCTAGCGGGAGAACGAAACACCGGGGAGCTGTTTTTT. This rearrangement joins TRBV28 to TRBJ2-2; TRBD2 matches 10 bases. CDR3 length: 17 amino acids. V dropped 5 bases and J dropped 2; count of bases not matched to a gene: 8. The germline CDR1 and CDR2 sequences are MDHEN and SYDVKM.

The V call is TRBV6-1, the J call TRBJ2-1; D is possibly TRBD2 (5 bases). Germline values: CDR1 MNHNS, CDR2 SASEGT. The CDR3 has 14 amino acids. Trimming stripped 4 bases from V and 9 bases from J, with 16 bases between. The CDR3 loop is CASSVMRALSEQFF. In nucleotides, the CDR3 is TGTGCCAGCAGTGTCATGAGGGCCCTCAGTGAGCAGTTCTTC.

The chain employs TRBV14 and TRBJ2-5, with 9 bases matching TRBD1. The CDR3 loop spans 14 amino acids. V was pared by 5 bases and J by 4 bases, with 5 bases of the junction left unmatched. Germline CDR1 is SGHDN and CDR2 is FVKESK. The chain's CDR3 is CASSSDRGGETQYF. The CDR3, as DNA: TGTGCCAGCAGCTCGGACAGGGGCGGAGAGACCCAGTACTTC.

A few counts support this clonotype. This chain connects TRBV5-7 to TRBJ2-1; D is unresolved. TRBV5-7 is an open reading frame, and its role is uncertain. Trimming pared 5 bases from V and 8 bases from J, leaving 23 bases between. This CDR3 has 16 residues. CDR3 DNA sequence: TGTGCCAGCAGTCTTGGGTTTACCCTCAGGTTGGATGAGCAGTTCTTC. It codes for CASSLGFTLRLDEQFF.

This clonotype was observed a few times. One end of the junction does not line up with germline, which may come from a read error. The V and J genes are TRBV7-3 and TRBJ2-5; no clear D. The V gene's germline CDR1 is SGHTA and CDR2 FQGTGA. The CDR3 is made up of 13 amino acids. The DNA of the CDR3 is TGTTCCAGCAGCTTTGGACGTGGAGAGACCCAGTACTTC. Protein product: CSSSFGRGETQYF.

CDR3 in DNA: TGTGCCAGCAAGGACCAGGGCTCCGGTCAGCCCCAGCATTTT. Protein sequence: CASKDQGSGQPQHF. The rearrangement joins TRBV6-5 to TRBJ1-5; D is perhaps TRBD1 (5 bases). From germline, CDR1 is MNHEY and CDR2 SVGAGI. The CDR3 spans 14 residues. Trimming removed 7 bases at V and 6 bases at J, with 16 bases between.

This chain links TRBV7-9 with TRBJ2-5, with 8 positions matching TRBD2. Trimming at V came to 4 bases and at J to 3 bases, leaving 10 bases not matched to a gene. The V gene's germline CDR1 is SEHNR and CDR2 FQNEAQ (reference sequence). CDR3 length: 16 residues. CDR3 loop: CASSSRSGSFEETQYF. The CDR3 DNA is TGTGCCAGCAGCTCTCGGAGCGGGAGCTTTGAAGAGACCCAGTACTTC.

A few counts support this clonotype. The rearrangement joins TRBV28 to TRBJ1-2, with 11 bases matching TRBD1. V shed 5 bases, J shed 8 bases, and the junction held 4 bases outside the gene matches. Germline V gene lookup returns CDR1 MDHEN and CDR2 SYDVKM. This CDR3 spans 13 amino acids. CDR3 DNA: TGTGCCAGCAGTCAGGACAGGGGGCGAGGCTACACCTTC. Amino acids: CASSQDRGRGYTF.

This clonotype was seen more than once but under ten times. CDR3 in amino acids: CASSPGPGESNQPQHF. DNA of the CDR3: TGTGCCAGCAGCCCTGGCCCAGGGGAGAGCAATCAGCCCCAGCATTTT. The chain uses TRBV4-2 and TRBJ1-5; possible D gene TRBD1, 6 bases. Germline-derived CDR1 and CDR2 are LGHNA and YNFKEQ. CDR3 size: 16 residues. Trimming removed 4 bases from V and 1 base from J, with 14 bases in between.

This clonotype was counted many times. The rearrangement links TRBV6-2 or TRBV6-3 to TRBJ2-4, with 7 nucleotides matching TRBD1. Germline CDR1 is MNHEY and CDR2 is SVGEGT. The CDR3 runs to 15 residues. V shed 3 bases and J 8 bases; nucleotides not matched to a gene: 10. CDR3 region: CASSYLGTVRDIQYF. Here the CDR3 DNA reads TGTGCCAGCAGTTATTTGGGGACAGTCCGAGACATTCAGTACTTC.

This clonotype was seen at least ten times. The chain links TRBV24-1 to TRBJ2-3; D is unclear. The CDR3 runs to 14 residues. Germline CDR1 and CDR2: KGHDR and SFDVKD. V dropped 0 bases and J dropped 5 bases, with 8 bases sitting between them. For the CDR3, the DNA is TGTGCCACCAGTGATTTGATTTCGGTAGATACGCAGTATTTT. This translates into CATSDLISVDTQYF.

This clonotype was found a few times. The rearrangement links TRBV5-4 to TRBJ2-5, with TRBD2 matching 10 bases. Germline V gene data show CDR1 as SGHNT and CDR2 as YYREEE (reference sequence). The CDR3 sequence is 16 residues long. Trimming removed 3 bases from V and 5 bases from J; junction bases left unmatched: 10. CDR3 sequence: CASSSASGREDETQYF. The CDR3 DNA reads TGTGCCAGCAGCTCCGCTAGCGGGAGAGAGGATGAGACCCAGTACTTC.

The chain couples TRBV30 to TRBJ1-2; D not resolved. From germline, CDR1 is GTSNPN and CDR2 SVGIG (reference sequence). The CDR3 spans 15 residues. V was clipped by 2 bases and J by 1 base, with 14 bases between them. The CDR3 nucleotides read TGTGCCTGGAGTACGCAGCCTAAGATTAACTATGGCTACACCTTC. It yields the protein CAWSTQPKINYGYTF.

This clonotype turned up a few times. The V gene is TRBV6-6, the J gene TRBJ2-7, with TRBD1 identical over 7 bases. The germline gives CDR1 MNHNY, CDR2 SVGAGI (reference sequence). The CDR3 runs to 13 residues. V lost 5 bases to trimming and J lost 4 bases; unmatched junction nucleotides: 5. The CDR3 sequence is CASSQPTGYEQYF. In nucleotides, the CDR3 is TGTGCCAGCAGTCAACCGACAGGGTACGAGCAGTACTTC.

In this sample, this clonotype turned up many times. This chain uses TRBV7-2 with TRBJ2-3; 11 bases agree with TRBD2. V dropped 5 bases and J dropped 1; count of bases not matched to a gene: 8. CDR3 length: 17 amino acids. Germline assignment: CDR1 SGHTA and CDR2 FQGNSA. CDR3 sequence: CASSNLAGGRGTDTQYF. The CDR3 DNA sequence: TGTGCCAGCAGCAACTTAGCGGGAGGGCGGGGCACAGATACGCAGTATTTT. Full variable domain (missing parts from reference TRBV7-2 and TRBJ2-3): GAGVSQSPSNKVTEKGKDVELRCDPISGHTALYWYRQSLGQGLEFLIYFQGNSAPDKSGLPSDRFSAERTGGSVSTLTIQRTQQEDSAVYLCASSNLAGGRGTDTQYFGPGTRLTVL.

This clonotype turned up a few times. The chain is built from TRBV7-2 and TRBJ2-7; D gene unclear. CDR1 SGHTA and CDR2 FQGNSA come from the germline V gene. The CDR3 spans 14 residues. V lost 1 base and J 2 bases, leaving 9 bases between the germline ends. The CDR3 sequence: CASSLEGRAYEQYF. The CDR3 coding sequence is TGTGCCAGCAGCTTAGAAGGCAGAGCCTACGAGCAGTACTTC.